This TCR beta chain derives from a study of blood T cell repertoires in COVID-19. Study context: From the United States, Italy and Spain came samples of acute and convalescent COVID-19.

As processed by the authors: Reference gene primer amplification in the assay estimated nucleated cell counts. Clones were sequenced by immunoSEQ multiplex PCR, and TCRdb holds only the in-frame ones, with some missing. V and J calls and clone size follow that table, whereas D and trimming were derived from the DNA. Among about 82,000 clones listed, around 74% were seen once. The CDR3 loop spans 12 amino acids. Germline-derived CDR1 and CDR2 are SQVTM and ANQGSEA. Sequenced sample: peripheral blood. V gene TRBV29-1 combines with J gene TRBJ1-2; 8 nucleotides match TRBD1. This clonotype originated in a human donor with acute or convalescent COVID-19. The donor label of this sample is uncertain. The CDR3 DNA reads as TGCAGTGCGACAGGGGATAACTATGGCTACACCTTC. It translates to CSATGDNYGYTF.